This TCR beta chain was recovered during a study of STAT3 mutations in large granular lymphocyte leukemia. Findings of the study overall: In T-cell large granular lymphocyte leukemia, about half of patients showed multiple immunodominant subclonotypes. After therapy, about 35% of the 18 patients switched clonotypes, all new clones STAT3 wild type.

This clone was found once. The antigen remains unidentified. Germline loops: CDR1 SGHNT, CDR2 YYREEE (reference sequence). The CDR3 is 14 amino acids. Trimming took 2 bases from V and 5 from J, leaving 14 bases between them. Using immunoSEQ multiplex PCR, the repertoire was profiled, and TCRdb retains in-frame clones only, with some absent. The data contain about 13,000 clones, 88% of them seen just once; the ten biggest clones take up around 12%. This chain connects TRBV5-4 to TRBJ2-7; possible D gene TRBD2, 6 bases. This receptor was identified in a human donor with T large granular lymphocyte leukemia. Some clones in this sample may be carry-over from other donors' samples. Sample: PBMCs. The CDR3 is CASSFWGDEDEQYF. CDR3 coding DNA: TGTGCCAGCAGCTTTTGGGGGGATGAGGACGAGCAGTACTTC. Full variable domain (rest looked up from reference TRBV5-4 and TRBJ2-7): ETGVTQSPTHLIKTRGQQVTLRCSSQSGHNTVSWYQQALGQGPQFIFQYYREEENGRGNFPPRFSGLQFPNYSSELNVNALELDDSALYLCASSFWGDEDEQYFGPGTRLTVT.